This passage covers 22 T cell receptor beta chains from one sample sequenced in a study of post-analysis software for immune sequencing data. Study results and caveats: Higher frequency in patients than in controls was seen for a handful of TRBV segments, with TRBV5-6, TRBV5-1 and TRBV20-1 among them.

These receptors lack a known antigen. Built from TCR beta cDNA, the libraries had unique molecular identifiers in them. One entry per CDR3 protein results from TCRdb running MiXCR on the PCR reads. The table has about 810,000 distinct CDR3 sequences, under 70% seen once. Sequencing was performed on blood. These receptors were collected from a girl aged 10-17 years with multiple sclerosis.

This chain joins TRBV13 and TRBJ2-7; D call uncertain. CDR1 is PRHDT, CDR2 FYEKMQ, per germline (reference sequence). CDR3 size: 11 residues. V lost 6 bases to trimming and J lost 6 bases, with 9 bases between them. The CDR3 here is CASRPTGEQYF. Here the CDR3 DNA reads TGTGCCAGCAGACCCACTGGCGAGCAGTACTTC.

This clonotype appeared a few times. This sequence joins TRBV6-5 and TRBJ2-1; TRBD2 might be the D (6 bases). Trimming pared 3 bases from V and 15 bases from J, leaving 18 bases between. The V gene's germline CDR1 is MNHEY and CDR2 SVGAGI. The CDR3 covers 13 residues. The CDR3 sequence: CASSYRENGVRFF. The CDR3 DNA sequence: TGTGCCAGCAGTTATCGGGAGAATGGGGTGCGGTTCTTC.

The rearrangement uses TRBV5-1 and TRBJ1-4; the D is unclear. From germline, CDR1 is SGHRS and CDR2 YFSETQ. The CDR3 has 17 amino acids. V was shortened by 0 bases and J by 5 bases, with 17 bases between the two germline ends. CDR3 bases: TGCGCCAGCAGCTTGGTGTTTGACTCGCGAATAAATGAAAAACTGTTTTTT. It codes for CASSLVFDSRINEKLFF.

The chain employs TRBV7-9 and TRBJ2-5; the match to TRBD1 covers 10 bases. Looked up from germline, CDR1 is SEHNR and CDR2 is FQNEAQ (reference sequence). V was clipped by 3 bases and J by 2 bases; unmatched bases: 3. The CDR3 is 15 residues long. CDR3 protein: CASSLDRGSQETQYF. In DNA form, the CDR3 reads TGTGCCAGCAGCTTGGACAGGGGGTCGCAAGAGACCCAGTACTTC.

This clonotype was detected only a few times. A junction end diverges from the germline sequence, so it may reflect a read error. The chain couples TRBV3-1 to TRBJ1-1; 10 positions match TRBD1. The CDR3 loop spans 14 amino acids. In germline, CDR1 is LGHDT, CDR2 YNNKEL (reference sequence). CDR3 coding DNA: TGTGCCAGTAGCCGGACAGGGGGTCACACTGAAGCTTTCTTT. Translated, it gives CASSRTGGHTEAFF.

The V and J genes are TRBV2 and TRBJ2-4; 9 bases are a match to TRBD1. The J call may be faulty, since TRBJ2-7 better matches the DNA end. Germline V gene data show CDR1 as SNHLY and CDR2 as FYNNEI. The CDR3 has 14 amino acids. CDR3 sequence: CASRERGQGYEQYF. As DNA, the CDR3 is TGTGCCAGCAGGGAAAGGGGACAGGGTTACGAGCAGTACTTC.

The gene calls are TRBV21-1 and TRBJ2-5; TRBD1 is the table's D call, not checked against the DNA. TRBV21-1 is classified as a pseudogene. This CDR3 region has 15 residues. In DNA form, the CDR3 reads TGTGCCAGCAGCAAAATACCGGGGCGGAAGGAGACCCAGTACTTC. It encodes CASSKIPGRKETQYF.

This clonotype was found a few times. J is TRBJ2-1 and V is TRBV7-9; tentatively, D is TRBD1 or TRBD2 (5 bases each). V gave up 5 bases and J gave up 4 bases, with 12 bases separating them. The CDR3 runs to 14 residues. Germline V gene lookup returns CDR1 SEHNR and CDR2 FQNEAQ (reference sequence). Here the CDR3 reads CASSLRDVYNEQFF. The CDR3 DNA is TGTGCCAGCAGCCTCCGGGACGTTTACAATGAGCAGTTCTTC.

The chain recombines TRBV7-3 with TRBJ2-1, with 14 bases identical to TRBD2. The germline V gene has CDR1 SGHTA and CDR2 FQGTGA. The V segment lost 5 bases and the J segment 12 bases; nucleotides outside the gene matches: 9. The CDR3 has 15 amino acids. CDR3 DNA sequence: TGTGCCAGCAGCCCCGGGACTAGCGGGAGTAGTAGGCAGTTCTTC. It is translated as CASSPGTSGSSRQFF.

This clonotype was observed a few times. This rearrangement joins TRBV6-4 to TRBJ1-6; 9 bases map to TRBD1. Germline trimming cut 6 bases from V and 9 bases from J; bases unmatched to any gene: 6. The CDR3 totals 14 residues. Germline lookup yields CDR1 MRHNA and CDR2 SNTAGT. The CDR3 sequence: CASSPGQGGSPLHF. In nucleotides, the CDR3 is TGTGCCAGCAGCCCGGGACAGGGAGGTTCACCCCTCCACTTT.

The chain links TRBV12-3 or TRBV12-4 to TRBJ1-2, with a possible D match to TRBD1 (5 bases). The CDR3 loop spans 13 amino acids. Trimming removed 8 bases from V and 6 bases from J, with 16 bases in between. CDR3 loop: CASETRGMHGYTF. The CDR3 bases are TGTGCCAGCGAAACGAGGGGTATGCATGGCTACACCTTC.

The DNA of the CDR3 is TGTGCCAGCAGCCGGCGGGACAAGACCCTATGGGGCATGAACACTGAAGCTTTCTTT. Translation gives CASSRRDKTLWGMNTEAFF. The V and J genes are TRBV7-8 and TRBJ1-1; the D gene is possibly TRBD1 (6 bases). Per the germline V gene, CDR1 is SGHVS and CDR2 is FQNEAQ. Trimming removed 5 bases at V and 0 bases at J, with 25 bases between. The CDR3 spans 19 residues. The full variable domain, with the rest looked up from reference TRBV7-8 and TRBJ1-1, is GAGVSQSPRYKVAKRGQDVALRCDPISGHVSLFWYQQALGQGPEFLTYFQNEAQLDKSGLPSDRFFAERPEGSVSTLKIQRTQQEDSAVYLCASSRRDKTLWGMNTEAFFGQGTRLTVV.

This clonotype was detected a few times. The chain combines TRBV29-1 with TRBJ1-4; TRBD1 might be the D (6 bases). Trimming took 6 bases from V and 4 from J, leaving 9 bases between them. The CDR3 is 12 amino acids. Germline V gene lookup returns CDR1 SQVTM and CDR2 ANQGSEA. CDR3 DNA sequence: TGCAGCGTGAGGGGGGGTAATGAAAAACTGTTTTTT. As protein: CSVRGGNEKLFF.

CDR3 sequence reads: CSAESGGGETQYF. The CDR3 DNA sequence: TGCAGTGCGGAATCAGGGGGTGGGGAGACCCAGTACTTC. This chain uses TRBV20-1 with TRBJ2-5; 7 bases fit TRBD1. V was clipped by 6 bases and J by 5 bases; unmatched bases: 9. The CDR3 totals 13 residues. CDR1 and CDR2 from the germline V gene are DFQATT and SNEGSKA (reference sequence).

J is TRBJ2-1 and V is TRBV11-1; weak D call: TRBD2 (6 bases). The CDR3 extends over 15 amino acids. CDR1 SGHAT and CDR2 FQDESV come from the germline V gene (reference sequence). V was pared by 5 bases and J by 12 bases, with 23 bases between. CDR3 bases: TGTGCCAGCAGCCCACCCGAGGGAGGACCAGTGCGGCAGTTCTTC. It yields the protein CASSPPEGGPVRQFF. Together with reference TRBV11-1 and TRBJ2-1, the CDR3 gives the full variable domain: EAEVAQSPRYKITEKSQAVAFWCDPISGHATLYWYRQILGQGPELLVQFQDESVVDDSQLPKDRFSAERLKGVDSTLKIQPAELGDSAMYLCASSPPEGGPVRQFFGPGTRLTVL.

The chain couples TRBV5-1 to TRBJ2-4; D possibly corresponds to TRBD1 (5 bases). The end of the DNA aligns better with TRBJ2-7, so the J call may be wrong. The germline gives CDR1 SGHRS, CDR2 YFSETQ. This CDR3 is 13 amino acids long. The CDR3: CASSRQGRNEQYF. CDR3 nucleotides: TGCGCCAGCAGCCGTCAGGGAAGGAACGAGCAGTACTTC.

V and J are TRBV19 and TRBJ2-3; D is unclear. Trimming left V 3 bases short and J 0 bases short, with 7 bases between. The CDR3 covers 14 residues. Looked up from germline, CDR1 is LNHDA and CDR2 is SQIVND (reference sequence). The CDR3 nucleotides are TGTGCCAGTAGTATGCCGGCTAGCACAGATACGCAGTATTTT. Translating gives CASSMPASTDTQYF. Using reference TRBV19 and TRBJ2-3 for the parts outside the CDR3, the full variable domain is DGGITQSPKYLFRKEGQNVTLSCEQNLNHDAMYWYRQDPGQGLRLIYYSQIVNDFQKGDIAEGYSVSREKKESFPLTVTSAQKNPTAFYLCASSMPASTDTQYFGPGTRLTVL.

This chain uses TRBV12-3 or TRBV12-4 with TRBJ2-3; TRBD2 matches 7 bases. Trimming took 0 bases from V and 2 from J; bases not matched to a gene: 5. CDR3 length equals 16 residues. CDR3 in amino acids: CASSLAGTTYTDTQYF. Here the CDR3 DNA reads TGTGCCAGCAGTTTAGCGGGGACTACTTACACAGATACGCAGTATTTT.

The rearrangement joins TRBV20-1 to TRBJ1-4, with a possible D match to TRBD1 (6 bases). The CDR3 consists of 14 residues. V lost 5 bases to trimming and J lost 10 bases, with 20 bases between them. From germline, CDR1 is DFQATT and CDR2 SNEGSKA (reference sequence). CDR3 sequence reads: CSAGYLAIGGKLFF. Here the CDR3 DNA reads TGCAGTGCTGGATATCTAGCCATAGGGGGAAAACTGTTTTTT.

The rearrangement links TRBV4-1 to TRBJ1-5; 9 bases map to TRBD1. CDR1 and CDR2 from the germline V gene are MGHRA and YSYEKL. The length of the CDR3 is 18 residues. J was trimmed by 3 bases and V by 1 base; bases with no gene match: 10. CDR3 nucleotides: TGCGCCAGCAGCCAAGGGGGACAGGGTGGGGGGTTCAATCAGCCCCAGCATTTT. Protein product: CASSQGGQGGGFNQPQHF.

CDR3 protein: CASSLGGGIDTQYF. The CDR3 nucleotides read TGTGCCAGCAGCTTAGGAGGGGGTATCGATACGCAGTATTTT. The chain recombines TRBV7-6 with TRBJ2-3; D is perhaps TRBD1 (6 bases). Germline lookup yields CDR1 SGHVS and CDR2 FNYEAQ. Trimming took 1 base from V and 6 from J, leaving 11 bases between them. The CDR3 spans 14 residues. The full variable domain, with the rest looked up from reference TRBV7-6 and TRBJ2-3, is GAGVSQSPRYKVTKRGQDVALRCDPISGHVSLYWYRQALGQGPEFLTYFNYEAQQDKSGLPNDRFSAERPEGSISTLTIQRTEQRDSAMYRCASSLGGGIDTQYFGPGTRLTVL.

The rearrangement links TRBV12-3 or TRBV12-4 to TRBJ2-3; a weak D match, TRBD1 (5 bases). The CDR3 runs 15 residues. Trimming pared 6 bases from V and 2 bases from J, leaving 15 bases between. The CDR3 protein is CASRTQDVDTDTQYF. As DNA, the CDR3 is TGTGCCAGCAGAACACAGGACGTGGACACAGATACGCAGTATTTT.